The T cell receptor (beta chain) described here comes from a study of radiotherapy plus CTLA-4 blockade in lung cancer. The wider study: Around 19% of enrolled patients responded objectively, and more than 30% had disease control. The study, taken as a whole, reports: The study found tumor-derived TCR clones expanded in blood after radiotherapy plus ipilimumab.

Focal radiation and CTLA-4 blockade (ipilimumab) were tested in chemo-refractory metastatic non-small-cell lung cancer patients. V dropped 6 bases and J dropped 5; count of bases not matched to a gene: 16. The CDR3 spans 16 residues. Germline V gene data show CDR1 as SGHNT and CDR2 as YYREEE (reference sequence). Clones were read by immunoSEQ multiplex PCR, and TCRdb kept only the in-frame ones, dropping some. The top ten clones hold less than 15% of a sample with some 100,000 clones, approximately 80% of them seen once. This clone was seen more than once but under ten times. Its antigen is still unknown.

This clonotype was obtained from a human donor with non-small cell lung cancer that progressed on radiotherapy plus ipilimumab. The sequencing used peripheral blood, collected from a patient treated with radiotherapy plus ipilimumab. The chain links TRBV5-4 to TRBJ1-2, with 7 bases fitting TRBD1. The CDR3 bases are TGTGCCAGCACCAGGGGGGGCACCACGGATGGGTATGGCTACACCTTC. Translated: CASTRGGTTDGYGYTF.